These 31 T cell receptor beta chains came from one sample sequenced in a study of response to subunit inactivated influenza vaccine. TCRdb fed the RT-PCR reads into MiXCR, producing one record per CDR3 protein. The data hold a few hundred thousand distinct CDR3 sequences, with 10% to 11% observed a single time. The sequences come from PBMCs from blood, collected more than 35 days after vaccination. The source of these receptors is a man aged 45 to 65 who received an inactivated influenza vaccine.

This clonotype was counted a few times. The V gene is TRBV29-1, the J gene TRBJ1-1; D uncertain. From germline, CDR1 is SQVTM and CDR2 ANQGSEA. Trimming took 6 bases from V and 10 from J, leaving 27 bases between them. The CDR3 sequence is 15 residues long. The CDR3 region has the DNA TGCAGCGTCGAGAAAACGGAGGCCCCGGTGGTGGTAGCTTTCTTT. The encoded protein is CSVEKTEAPVVVAFF.

This clonotype was counted only a few times. The chain uses TRBV20-1 and TRBJ1-5, with D uncertain. V was trimmed by 2 bases and J by 0 bases, leaving 11 bases between them. The V gene's germline CDR1 is DFQATT and CDR2 SNEGSKA (reference sequence). The CDR3 has 15 amino acids. In nucleotides, the CDR3 is TGCAGTGCTAGAAGCCCATTGGGTAGCAATCAGCCCCAGCATTTT. Amino acid sequence: CSARSPLGSNQPQHF.

This clonotype has a count of ten or more. The rearrangement uses TRBV15 and TRBJ2-1; the D gene is possibly TRBD1 (6 bases). Trimming took 3 bases from V and 3 from J, leaving 12 bases between them. CDR1 is LNHNV and CDR2 is YYDKDF in the germline V gene (reference sequence). The CDR3 has 15 residues. In DNA form, the CDR3 reads TGTGCCACCAGCAGCAAGGGACACTACTACAATGAGCAGTTCTTC. Encoded protein: CATSSKGHYYNEQFF.

This chain uses TRBV20-1 with TRBJ1-2; the D is unclear. CDR3 length: 11 amino acids. Germline V CDR1 and CDR2: DFQATT, SNEGSKA (reference sequence). V lost 2 bases and J 8 bases, leaving 9 bases between the germline ends. The chain's CDR3 is CSARHSAGYTF. The CDR3 DNA reads TGCAGTGCTAGACACTCCGCGGGCTACACCTTC.

This clonotype was observed at least ten times. The chain is built from TRBV5-1 and TRBJ1-5; D not certain. Germline V gene sequence: CDR1 SGHRS, CDR2 YFSETQ. The CDR3 runs 13 residues. V lost 4 bases and J 4 bases, leaving 9 bases between the germline ends. CDR3 bases: TGCGCCAGCAGCCCGGGTCCTAATCAGCCCCAGCATTTT. Its translation is CASSPGPNQPQHF.

This clonotype has a handful of counts. This sequence joins TRBV7-3 and TRBJ2-3, with D possibly matching TRBD2 (5 bases). The V end lost 0 bases, the J end lost 3 bases, and 13 bases lay between the germline ends. Germline V gene data show CDR1 as SGHTA and CDR2 as FQGTGA. This CDR3 is 16 amino acids long. The CDR3 protein is CASSLTASGGTDTQYF. CDR3 DNA sequence: TGTGCCAGCAGCTTAACCGCGAGCGGAGGAACAGATACGCAGTATTTT.

The V gene is TRBV11-2, the J gene TRBJ2-7; 12 nucleotides line up with TRBD2. This CDR3 comprises 15 residues. Per germline, CDR1 SGHAT and CDR2 FQNNGV. V trimming: 6 bases; J trimming: 4 bases; junction bases outside the gene matches: 7. The CDR3 is CASSHTSGGYYEQYF. DNA of the CDR3: TGTGCCAGCAGTCATACTAGCGGGGGGTATTACGAGCAGTACTTC. The full variable domain, completed using reference TRBV11-2 and TRBJ2-7, is EAGVAQSPRYKIIEKRQSVAFWCNPISGHATLYWYQQILGQGPKLLIQFQNNGVVDDSQLPKDRFSAERLKGVDSTLKIQPAKLEDSAVYLCASSHTSGGYYEQYFGPGTRLTVT.

Ten or more counts support this clonotype. In DNA form, the CDR3 reads TGCAGTGCTAGCAGAGGGCGGAGGGGCTACACCTTC. This sequence encodes CSASRGRRGYTF. The chain links TRBV20-1 to TRBJ1-2; D uncertain. CDR3 length: 12 amino acids. Trimming took 3 bases from V and 8 from J, leaving 13 bases between them. The germline V gene encodes CDR1 DFQATT and CDR2 SNEGSKA (reference sequence).

The chain employs TRBV9 and TRBJ2-1; D is uncertain. CDR1 SGDLS and CDR2 YYNGEE come from the germline V gene. This CDR3 region has 12 residues. V was shortened by 0 bases and J by 8 bases, with 6 bases between the two germline ends. The CDR3 spells CASSVVFHEQFF. The CDR3 bases are TGTGCCAGCAGCGTAGTATTCCATGAGCAGTTCTTC.

On this clonotype itself: This clone may be a read error of a much larger clone one base away. This rearrangement joins TRBV29-1 to TRBJ2-7; TRBD2 agrees at 9 bases. Judging by the DNA end, TRBJ2-1 fits better; the J call may be wrong. The CDR3 is made up of 13 amino acids. Germline CDR1 and CDR2: SQVTM and ANQGSEA. In DNA form, the CDR3 reads TGCAGCGTTGAACCCAGCGGGAGGAACGAGCAGTTCTTC. Protein sequence: CSVEPSGRNEQFF.

This clonotype showed up just a few times. The rearrangement links TRBV11-1 to TRBJ1-4; D uncertain. CDR3 length equals 13 residues. The V and J ends lost 3 bases and 4 bases respectively, with 6 bases between them. Germline V gene data show CDR1 as SGHAT and CDR2 as FQDESV (reference sequence). The DNA of the CDR3 is TGTGCCAGCAGCTTGTGGAATAATGAAAAACTGTTTTTT. Protein sequence: CASSLWNNEKLFF.

This clonotype was seen repeatedly, ten times or more. The chain couples TRBV20-1 to TRBJ2-7; no clear D. CDR3 length equals 12 residues. Germline CDR1 DFQATT, CDR2 SNEGSKA (reference sequence). V was clipped by 3 bases and J by 9 bases, with 15 bases between them. CDR3 amino acids: CSASNPTGAQYF. DNA for the CDR3: TGCAGTGCTAGTAACCCTACCGGAGCGCAGTACTTC.

The rearrangement joins TRBV20-1 to TRBJ2-1, with a weak D call TRBD2 (6 bases). The CDR3 runs 15 residues. V was trimmed by 5 bases and J by 5 bases, leaving 19 bases between them. Germline values: CDR1 DFQATT, CDR2 SNEGSKA (reference sequence). The CDR3: CSAPGASSANNEQFF. The CDR3 coding sequence is TGCAGTGCTCCCGGCGCATCTAGCGCAAACAATGAGCAGTTCTTC.

The V call is TRBV12-3 or TRBV12-4, the J call TRBJ2-1, with TRBD1 matching 7 bases. V trimming: 4 bases; J trimming: 5 bases; junction bases outside the gene matches: 5. The CDR3 loop spans 14 amino acids. CDR3 DNA sequence: TGTGCCAGCAGTTCTCTAGGGACAGACAATGAGCAGTTCTTC. This gives the protein CASSSLGTDNEQFF.

This clonotype turned up a few times. V is TRBV9 and J is TRBJ2-3; D is uncertain. The CDR3 sequence is 14 residues long. Germline V gives CDR1 SGDLS, CDR2 YYNGEE. The V end was cut by 0 bases, the J end by 4 bases, with 9 bases between. The CDR3 DNA sequence: TGTGCCAGCAGCGTAGCTCCGTCCGCAGATACGCAGTATTTT. Its protein product is CASSVAPSADTQYF.

This rearrangement joins TRBV29-1 to TRBJ1-1; TRBD1 might be the D (5 bases). CDR3 length: 16 residues. With 6 bases removed from V and 4 bases from J, the gap between germline ends came to 24 bases. Per the germline V gene, CDR1 is SQVTM and CDR2 is ANQGSEA. Here the CDR3 DNA reads TGCAGCGTGCTTAAGAGACACACCCGAGGGGCCACTGAAGCTTTCTTT. Translating it yields CSVLKRHTRGATEAFF.

This clonotype was picked up many times. The rearrangement uses TRBV4-2 and TRBJ2-7; D is undetermined. The germline V gene encodes CDR1 LGHNA and CDR2 YNFKEQ. Trimming stripped 1 base from V and 9 bases from J, with 19 bases between. The CDR3 has 15 amino acids. CDR3 amino acids: CASSQASQVFGGQYF. CDR3 in DNA: TGTGCCAGCAGCCAAGCATCCCAGGTATTCGGTGGGCAGTACTTC.

As for this clonotype: This sequence may be a read error, since a much larger clone differs from it by one base. The genes are TRBV7-9 and TRBJ2-1; 7 bases align to TRBD2. Germline-derived CDR1 and CDR2 are SEHNR and FQNEAQ (reference sequence). Losses at the gene ends were 11 bases for V and 1 base for J; bases not matched to a gene: 8. The CDR3 consists of 14 residues. The CDR3: CAGTSGDSYNEQFF. Here the CDR3 DNA reads TGTGCCGGCACGAGCGGGGATTCCTACAATGAGCAGTTCTTC.

This chain joins TRBV6-2 or TRBV6-3 and TRBJ2-2; D gene ambiguous. CDR1 is MNHEY and CDR2 is SVGEGT in the germline V gene. The V end lost 2 bases, the J end lost 7 bases, and 14 bases lay between the germline ends. This CDR3 is built from 15 residues. The CDR3 here is CASSYRVQLYGELFF. CDR3 coding DNA: TGTGCCAGCAGTTACAGGGTCCAGTTATACGGGGAGCTGTTTTTT.

This clonotype was seen ten or more times. This chain joins TRBV5-5 and TRBJ2-7; D gene uncertain. The ends were cut back, 3 bases at V and 2 bases at J, with 9 bases in the middle. The CDR3 is 13 amino acids. From germline, CDR1 is SGHKS and CDR2 YYEKEE (reference sequence). CDR3 coding DNA: TGTGCCAGCAGCTGGTCGGCAACCTACGAGCAGTACTTC. It translates to CASSWSATYEQYF.

The V gene is TRBV12-3 or TRBV12-4, the J gene TRBJ1-4; TRBD1 aligns across 7 bases. The CDR3 is made up of 13 amino acids. V lost 0 bases and J lost 8; bases outside the gene matches: 0. CDR3 bases: TGTGCCAGCAGTTTAGCGGGACAGGAAAAACTGTTTTTT. It yields the protein CASSLAGQEKLFF.

This clonotype was observed a few times. The chain carries TRBV4-1 and TRBJ2-3; TRBD2 agrees at 8 bases. Germline CDR1 reads MGHRA; CDR2 reads YSYEKL. The CDR3 has 17 residues. Trimming at V came to 0 bases and at J to 4 bases, leaving 9 bases not matched to a gene. The CDR3 loop reads CASSQDGIGGASDTQYF. CDR3 sequence (DNA): TGCGCCAGCAGCCAAGATGGCATCGGGGGGGCGTCAGATACGCAGTATTTT.

The chain links TRBV11-2 to TRBJ2-3; 8 bases are a match to TRBD2. This CDR3 spans 16 amino acids. V lost 5 bases, J lost 4 bases, and 11 bases stayed unmatched. Germline V CDR1 and CDR2: SGHAT, FQNNGV. The CDR3 DNA reads TGTGCCAGCAGCCCCTTAGCGGGACCTCGGCCAGATACGCAGTATTTT. Its protein is CASSPLAGPRPDTQYF.

This clonotype was detected a few times. This chain joins TRBV28 and TRBJ2-7, with TRBD1 as a possible D gene (5 bases). The CDR3 sequence is 12 residues long. Trimming pared 10 bases from V and 2 bases from J, leaving 12 bases between. Germline CDR1 is MDHEN and CDR2 is SYDVKM. DNA of the CDR3: TGTGCCACCCGACAGTCACCCTACGAGCAGTACTTC. Translating it yields CATRQSPYEQYF.

Turning to this clonotype: A much bigger clone sits one base away, suggesting this may be a read error. The chain joins TRBV12-3 or TRBV12-4 to TRBJ2-7, with TRBD1 identical over 8 bases. After removal of 6 bases from V and 2 bases from J, the junction contained 6 bases not matched to a gene. The CDR3 extends over 14 amino acids. The CDR3 DNA sequence: TGTGCCAGCAGACAGGGACAGGTCACCTACGAGCAGTACTTC. It yields the protein CASRQGQVTYEQYF.

This clonotype was picked up a small number of times. This chain uses TRBV10-3 with TRBJ1-5, with D uncertain. The ends were cut back, 6 bases at V and 1 base at J, with 7 bases in the middle. Germline CDR1 reads ENHRY; CDR2 reads SYGVKD. CDR3 size: 13 residues. The CDR3 nucleotides are TGTGCCATCAGCCCAGGCAGCAATCAGCCCCAGCATTTT. Its translation: CAISPGSNQPQHF.

This clonotype was recorded a few times. The chain combines TRBV12-3 or TRBV12-4 with TRBJ1-1; 10 positions agree with TRBD1. V lost 6 bases, J lost 5 bases, and 6 bases stayed unmatched. This CDR3 has 14 residues. The CDR3 nucleotides are TGTGCCAGCAGACCCAAGGACAGGGGGACTGAAGCTTTCTTT. Amino acids: CASRPKDRGTEAFF.

The V and J genes are TRBV28 and TRBJ2-2, with a possible D match to TRBD1 (6 bases). With 6 bases removed from V and 2 bases from J, the gap between germline ends came to 19 bases. Germline V gene lookup returns CDR1 MDHEN and CDR2 SYDVKM. There are 17 residues in the CDR3. The CDR3 loop reads CASRTTDRRINTGELFF. The CDR3 DNA reads as TGTGCCAGCAGGACTACCGACAGGCGCATAAACACCGGGGAGCTGTTTTTT.

In its sample, this clonotype was seen a few times. The V and J genes are TRBV12-3 or TRBV12-4 and TRBJ2-5, with 10 bases matching TRBD2. This CDR3 has 15 amino acids. V was pared by 4 bases and J by 4 bases, with 6 bases of the junction left unmatched. The CDR3 spells CASSYTSGAGETQYF. CDR3 DNA: TGTGCCAGCAGTTATACTAGCGGGGCCGGAGAGACCCAGTACTTC.

The table lists this clonotype with many counts. The V call is TRBV5-1, the J call TRBJ2-5; a weak D match, TRBD1 (6 bases). CDR3 length: 13 residues. The germline V gene encodes CDR1 SGHRS and CDR2 YFSETQ. Trimming cost V 4 bases and J 5 bases, with 12 bases left between them. The CDR3 nucleotides read TGCGCCAGCAGCACGGGACACGGCGAGACCCAGTACTTC. Protein product: CASSTGHGETQYF.

This clonotype was counted between two and nine times. The gene calls are TRBV24-1 and TRBJ2-1, with D possibly matching TRBD2 (5 bases). Germline V gene data show CDR1 as KGHDR and CDR2 as SFDVKD. This CDR3 is 17 amino acids long. V was shortened by 4 bases and J by 7 bases, with 22 bases between the two germline ends. The CDR3 sequence: CATSDSRRSEARNEQFF. The DNA of the CDR3 is TGTGCCACCAGTGACTCCCGGAGGAGTGAGGCCCGTAATGAGCAGTTCTTC.